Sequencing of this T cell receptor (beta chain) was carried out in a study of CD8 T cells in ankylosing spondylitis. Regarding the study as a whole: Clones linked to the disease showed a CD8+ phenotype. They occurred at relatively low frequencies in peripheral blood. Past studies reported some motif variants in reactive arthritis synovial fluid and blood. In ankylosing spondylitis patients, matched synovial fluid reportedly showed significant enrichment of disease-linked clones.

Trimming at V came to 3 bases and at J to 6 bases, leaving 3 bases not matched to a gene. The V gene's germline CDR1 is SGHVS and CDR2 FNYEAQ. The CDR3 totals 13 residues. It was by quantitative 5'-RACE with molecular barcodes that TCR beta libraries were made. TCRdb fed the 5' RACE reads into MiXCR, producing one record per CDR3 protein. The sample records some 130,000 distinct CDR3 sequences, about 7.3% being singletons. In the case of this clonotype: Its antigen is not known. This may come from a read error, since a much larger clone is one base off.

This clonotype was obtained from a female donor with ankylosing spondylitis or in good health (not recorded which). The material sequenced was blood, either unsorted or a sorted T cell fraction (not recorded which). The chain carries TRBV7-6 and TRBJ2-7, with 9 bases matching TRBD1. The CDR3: CASSFGQGTEQYF. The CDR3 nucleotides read TGTGCCAGCAGCTTCGGACAGGGGACCGAGCAGTACTTC.